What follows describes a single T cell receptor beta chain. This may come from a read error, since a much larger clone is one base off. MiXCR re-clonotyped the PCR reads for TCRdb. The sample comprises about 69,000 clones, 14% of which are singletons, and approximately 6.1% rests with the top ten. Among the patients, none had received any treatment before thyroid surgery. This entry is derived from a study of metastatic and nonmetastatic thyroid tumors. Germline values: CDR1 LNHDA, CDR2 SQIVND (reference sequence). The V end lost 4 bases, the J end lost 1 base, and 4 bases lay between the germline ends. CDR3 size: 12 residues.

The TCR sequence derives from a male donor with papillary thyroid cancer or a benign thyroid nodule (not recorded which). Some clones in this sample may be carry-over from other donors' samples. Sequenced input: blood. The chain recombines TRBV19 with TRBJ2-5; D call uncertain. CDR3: CASSTSQETQYF. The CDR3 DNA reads TGTGCCAGTAGTACTAGCCAAGAGACCCAGTACTTC.